These 12 T cell receptor beta chains share one sample of origin, sequenced in a study of blood T cell repertoires in COVID-19 (dated by TCRdb to 2018 to 2021). Library generation was performed with the immunoSEQ multiplex PCR assay. TCRdb stores this immuneACCESS table with in-frame sequences only. Part of the clones is absent; in the studies checked, under half of the shortfall reflects unresolved V genes, and no reason is known for the rest. The sample profile shows 140,000 or so clones; approximately 89% of them were found once. About 1.7% of the sample lies in the top ten. Material for sequencing was peripheral blood. The source of these receptors is a woman aged 45 to 65 with acute or convalescent COVID-19.

This sequence joins TRBV28 and TRBJ2-5; no firm D call. The germline V gene encodes CDR1 MDHEN and CDR2 SYDVKM. The CDR3 covers 14 residues. Trimming stripped 1 base from V and 1 base from J, with 7 bases between. In DNA, the CDR3 is TGTGCCAGCAGTTTATCGCAGGTCCAAGAGACCCAGTACTTC. As protein: CASSLSQVQETQYF.

This chain uses TRBV28 with TRBJ1-5; TRBD1 is a possible D gene (6 bases). The CDR3 sequence is 18 residues long. The V end lost 8 bases, the J end lost 0 bases, and 23 bases lay between the germline ends. Germline V gene sequence: CDR1 MDHEN, CDR2 SYDVKM. CDR3 amino acids: CASLSGQGRPYSNQPQHF. DNA for the CDR3: TGTGCCAGCTTGTCTGGGCAGGGGCGCCCTTATAGCAATCAGCCCCAGCATTTT.

The genes are TRBV7-8 and TRBJ2-7, with 7 nucleotides matching TRBD1. This CDR3 spans 16 amino acids. J lost 6 bases, V lost 1 base, and 12 bases had no gene match. CDR1 and CDR2 (germline): SGHVS, FQNEAQ. The chain's CDR3 is CASSLGFSGQFAEQYF. The CDR3 nucleotides are TGTGCCAGCAGCTTAGGGTTCTCGGGACAGTTTGCCGAGCAGTACTTC.

The chain combines TRBV12-3 or TRBV12-4 with TRBJ1-6, with D perhaps TRBD1 (6 bases). CDR3 length: 12 residues. With 7 bases removed from V and 9 bases from J, the gap between germline ends came to 10 bases. This chain's CDR3 is CASNAQGSPLHF. Here the CDR3 DNA reads TGTGCCAGCAACGCACAGGGTTCACCCCTCCACTTT.

The chain carries TRBV2 and TRBJ2-1, with 8 bases matching TRBD2. The CDR3 runs 13 residues. CDR1 is SNHLY and CDR2 is FYNNEI in the germline V gene. Trimming at V came to 8 bases and at J to 7 bases, leaving 7 bases not matched to a gene. In DNA, the CDR3 is TGTGCCAGCGCGGGAGTAGCGGGAAATGAGCAGTTCTTC. It encodes CASAGVAGNEQFF.

This clone appeared once. The rearrangement joins TRBV29-1 to TRBJ2-1, with D perhaps matching TRBD2 (5 bases). Trimming removed 4 bases at V and 4 bases at J, with 17 bases between. The CDR3 is 15 amino acids. CDR1 and CDR2 (germline): SQVTM, ANQGSEA. CDR3 sequence reads: CSVGPRQTGYNEQFF. Written as DNA, the CDR3 is TGCAGCGTTGGGCCTCGGCAGACGGGGTACAATGAGCAGTTCTTC.

This chain connects TRBV21-1 to TRBJ1-5; the D call of TRBD1 is as the table states it, not checked on the DNA. TRBV21-1 is classified as a pseudogene. This CDR3 spans 18 amino acids. As DNA, the CDR3 is TGTGCCAGCAGCGCCCGGACAGGGGGGTCTAAGGGCAATCAGCCCCAGCATTTT. The encoded protein is CASSARTGGSKGNQPQHF.

The J gene is TRBJ1-1, the V gene TRBV25-1; TRBD1 matches at 8 bases. The CDR3 length is 15 residues. V shed 5 bases and J 6 bases; nucleotides not matched to a gene: 11. Germline V gives CDR1 MGHDK, CDR2 SYGVNS. The CDR3 here is CASSPHRGDFPEAFF. The CDR3 DNA sequence: TGTGCCAGCAGTCCCCACAGGGGGGACTTTCCTGAAGCTTTCTTT. The full variable domain, its missing parts supplied by reference TRBV25-1 and TRBJ1-1, is EADIYQTPRYLVIGTGKKITLECSQTMGHDKMYWYQQDPGMELHLIHYSYGVNSTEKGDLSSESTVSRIRTEHFPLTLESARPSHTSQYLCASSPHRGDFPEAFFGQGTRLTVV.

V is TRBV11-3 and J is TRBJ2-3; D gene uncertain. The CDR3 loop spans 15 amino acids. The ends were cut back, 1 base at V and 3 bases at J, with 11 bases in the middle. Germline CDR1 reads SGHNT; CDR2 reads YENEEA. The CDR3 reads CASSLGPGFTDTQYF. CDR3 DNA: TGTGCCAGCAGCTTAGGACCGGGTTTTACAGATACGCAGTATTTT.

This rearrangement joins TRBV7-2 to TRBJ1-1; 7 positions match TRBD1. The CDR3 consists of 14 residues. CDR1 and CDR2 (germline): SGHTA, FQGNSA. V lost 3 bases and J lost 4; bases outside the gene matches: 5. As DNA, the CDR3 is TGTGCCAGCAGCTTGGACAGGCGGGGCACTGAAGCTTTCTTT. It codes for CASSLDRRGTEAFF.

This clone has just a few counts. The rearrangement uses TRBV6-1 and TRBJ2-7; 10 nucleotides match TRBD2. CDR1 and CDR2 from the germline V gene are MNHNS and SASEGT. The CDR3 runs to 16 residues. With V trimmed by 3 bases and J by 6 bases, 11 bases remained unmatched. CDR3 DNA: TGTGCCAGCAGTGATATCCCGGCTAGCGGGAGCCCCGAGCAGTACTTC. It encodes CASSDIPASGSPEQYF.

This sequence joins TRBV18 and TRBJ1-2, with D possibly being TRBD1 (6 bases). This CDR3 is 16 amino acids long. Germline CDR1 reads KGHSH; CDR2 reads LQKENI. V lost 5 bases, J lost 2 bases, and 18 bases lay in between. This CDR3 is CASSSTYGTPNYGYTF. CDR3 coding DNA: TGTGCCAGCTCATCGACCTACGGGACACCCAACTATGGCTACACCTTC.